The TCR beta chain under discussion was sequenced for a study of breast tumors, draining lymph nodes, adjacent tissues listed by TCRdb under 2016. In the study overall: TCR beta repertoires were compared across tumor, adjacent nontumor tissue and axillary lymph nodes obtained from breast cancer patients. The study aimed to assess the relationships and possible T-cell exchange between tumor, surrounding tissue and draining lymph node repertoires in human breast cancer. The paper's findings and limits, for the study overall: A scenario in which most tumor T cells derive from the lymph node and then expand within tumor tissue was judged to be consistent with the data. T-cell repertoire diversity in tumors was found to be lower than in lymph nodes but higher than in nontumor tissue, and preferential V and J gene usage was observed. Tumor and nontumor tissue repertoires were significantly more similar in luminal-like than in basal-like breast cancer. The conclusion that tumor T cells originate in lymph nodes was framed as consistent with a hypothesis rather than directly demonstrated.

Deletion took 2 bases off V and 8 bases off J, with a span of 18 bases between the germline ends. From the cysteine up to the phenylalanine, the CDR3 has a length of 15 residues. Only the CDR3 part of the read is kept: 45 bases, read in frame from the first base. CDR1 and CDR2 are drawn from the germline V gene: SGHAT, FQNNGV. TCRdb records Illumina HiSeq 2000 as the sequencer. Multiplex PCR amplification was used to generate the TCR beta chain libraries. High-throughput sequencing was used to analyze the amplified TCR beta chain products. TCRdb trimmed the raw reads at Q25, called clones with MiXCR and kept productive beta chains. Rows are combined by CDR3 protein, so each entry shows the most common genes and DNA. The sample table records fewer than 250,000 distinct CDR3 sequences; around 32% of these occur just once. The ten largest clones represent roughly 1.5% of the sample. Lymph node samples were obtained from the axillary draining lymph nodes of breast cancer patients.

Of note for this clonotype: No antigen is known for it. No base quality information exists; no much larger clone differs at one position.

Rearrangement joined TRBV11-2 to TRBJ1-2, with no reliable assignment of the D segment. The receptor was isolated from a female donor with breast cancer. Some clones in this sample may be carry-over from other donors' samples. Sequencing input: axillary lymph node tissue. In nucleotides, the sequence is TGTGCCAGCAGCTTATATCTTTCCGCCTCGGAAGGCTACACCTTC. This sequence encodes CASSLYLSASEGYTF.